The 14 T cell receptor beta chains listed next were all sequenced from one sample in a study of blood T cell repertoires in COVID-19. The assay was immunoSEQ multiplex PCR, and TCRdb's table has in-frame clones only and misses some. In the table there are some 78,000 clones, 90% of which are singletons. Sequences were obtained from peripheral blood. The receptors were gathered from a woman between 50 and 59 years old in a cohort sampled during active COVID-19.

The count of this clone is one. The chain recombines TRBV6-5 with TRBJ2-7; the match to TRBD2 covers 8 bases. The CDR3 consists of 11 residues. CDR1 and CDR2 (germline): MNHEY, SVGAGI. V was pared by 7 bases and J by 11 bases, with 7 bases of the junction left unmatched. In DNA, the CDR3 is TGTGCCAGCATGGGAGCGGGGGCAAAGTACTTC. Its protein product is CASMGAGAKYF.

This chain uses TRBV19 with TRBJ1-3; D unclear. CDR1 LNHDA and CDR2 SQIVND come from the germline V gene (reference sequence). The CDR3 runs 17 residues. Trimming left V 2 bases short and J 0 bases short, with 14 bases between. CDR3 residues: CASSIIPDSNSGNTIYF. Written as DNA, the CDR3 is TGTGCCAGTAGTATAATCCCCGACTCAAACTCTGGAAACACCATATATTTT.

The V and J genes are TRBV24-1 and TRBJ2-6; D possibly corresponds to TRBD1 (5 bases). Germline lookup yields CDR1 KGHDR and CDR2 SFDVKD. The ends were cut back, 7 bases at V and 0 bases at J, with 9 bases in the middle. The CDR3 is made up of 15 amino acids. CDR3 bases: TGTGCCACCAGGGACACCCGCTCTGGGGCCAACGTCCTGACTTTC. Amino acids: CATRDTRSGANVLTF.

The DNA for the CDR3 is TGTGCCAGCAGTCCGGGACAGGGGGTAGATGGGCAGTATTTT. It specifies CASSPGQGVDGQYF. The chain couples TRBV6-5 to TRBJ2-3, with 11 bases fitting TRBD1. The V gene's germline CDR1 is MNHEY and CDR2 SVGAGI. The CDR3 sequence is 14 residues long. J lost 11 bases, V lost 5 bases, and 9 bases had no gene match.

The rearrangement uses TRBV28 and TRBJ2-2, with 14 bases that match TRBD2. The CDR3 sequence is 18 residues long. Germline loops: CDR1 MDHEN, CDR2 SYDVKM. The V segment lost 4 bases and the J segment 5 bases; nucleotides outside the gene matches: 9. As DNA, the CDR3 is TGTGCCAGCAGTTCCGAGGGACTAGCGGGAGAAGGTACCGGGGAGCTGTTTTTT. This translates into CASSSEGLAGEGTGELFF. Drawing the rest from reference TRBV28 and TRBJ2-2, the complete variable domain is DVKVTQSSRYLVKRTGEKVFLECVQDMDHENMFWYRQDPGLGLRLIYFSYDVKMKEKGDIPEGYSVSREKKERFSLILESASTNQTSMYLCASSSEGLAGEGTGELFFGEGSRLTVL.

The chain recombines TRBV28 with TRBJ1-6, with 8 nucleotides matching TRBD1. Germline-derived CDR1 and CDR2 are MDHEN and SYDVKM. The CDR3 spans 17 residues. The V segment lost 3 bases and the J segment 13 bases; nucleotides outside the gene matches: 17. The CDR3 DNA reads TGTGCCAGCAGTTTTCCGCGGACAGGGACCCTTCGGAAGCCCCTCCACTTT. Translation gives CASSFPRTGTLRKPLHF.

This clone was seen just once. The rearrangement links TRBV27 to TRBJ2-5, with 9 bases aligning to TRBD1. Germline V CDR1 and CDR2: MNHEY, SMNVEV (reference sequence). V lost 3 bases to trimming and J lost 4 bases; unmatched junction nucleotides: 9. The CDR3 totals 16 residues. CDR3 coding DNA: TGTGCCAGCAGTTTTGGGCCACAGGGGGCAAGAGAGACCCAGTACTTC. Translation: CASSFGPQGARETQYF.

The table lists this clone with a count of one. The V and J genes are TRBV19 and TRBJ2-2; the match to TRBD1 covers 10 bases. J lost 6 bases, V lost 8 bases, and 9 bases had no gene match. CDR3 length: 15 residues. Germline V gives CDR1 LNHDA, CDR2 SQIVND (reference sequence). For the CDR3, the DNA is TGTGCCAGTTCCGACAGGGGGCGCTCATCCGGGGAGCTGTTTTTT. Translated: CASSDRGRSSGELFF. Using reference TRBV19 and TRBJ2-2 for the parts outside the CDR3, the full variable domain is DGGITQSPKYLFRKEGQNVTLSCEQNLNHDAMYWYRQDPGQGLRLIYYSQIVNDFQKGDIAEGYSVSREKKESFPLTVTSAQKNPTAFYLCASSDRGRSSGELFFGEGSRLTVL.

CDR3 bases: TGTGCCAGCTCACGGGGGACAGGGGACTACAATGAGCAGTTCTTC. It codes for CASSRGTGDYNEQFF. V is TRBV18 and J is TRBJ2-1; 10 nucleotides line up with TRBD1. This CDR3 comprises 15 residues. After removal of 4 bases from V and 3 bases from J, the junction contained 3 bases not matched to a gene. Germline lookup yields CDR1 KGHSH and CDR2 LQKENI. Supplemented by reference TRBV18 and TRBJ2-1, the full variable domain reads NAGVMQNPRHLVRRRGQEARLRCSPMKGHSHVYWYRQLPEEGLKFMVYLQKENIIDESGMPKERFSAEFPKEGPSILRIQQVVRGDSAAYFCASSRGTGDYNEQFFGPGTRLTVL.

This chain joins TRBV10-3 and TRBJ2-3; 12 nucleotides line up with TRBD2. Germline V gene data show CDR1 as ENHRY and CDR2 as SYGVKD. The CDR3 extends over 15 amino acids. Trimming at V came to 2 bases and at J to 5 bases, leaving 2 bases not matched to a gene. CDR3 coding DNA: TGTGCCATCAGTGAGGGGGGACTAGCGGGAGATACGCAGTATTTT. Translation: CAISEGGLAGDTQYF.

The rearrangement links TRBV15 to TRBJ2-2; no clear D gene. CDR1 and CDR2 (germline): LNHNV, YYDKDF (reference sequence). The V end was cut by 5 bases, the J end by 7 bases, with 17 bases between. The CDR3 runs 15 residues. CDR3 sequence: CATSRSKKSSGELFF. The CDR3 DNA sequence: TGTGCCACCAGCCGAAGCAAGAAAAGTAGCGGGGAGCTGTTTTTT.

This chain joins TRBV28 and TRBJ2-7, with 7 bases fitting TRBD2. Germline V gene sequence: CDR1 MDHEN, CDR2 SYDVKM. The CDR3 spans 13 residues. The V and J ends lost 6 bases and 3 bases, in that order; junction bases with no gene match: 5. The CDR3 protein is CASRTGGLYEQYF. CDR3 coding DNA: TGTGCCAGCAGAACGGGGGGACTCTACGAGCAGTACTTC.

The chain carries TRBV3-1 (or the pseudogene TRBV3-2) and TRBJ2-7, with TRBD2 matching over 7 bases. The CDR3 sequence is 12 residues long. The germline V gene encodes CDR1 LGHDT and CDR2 YNNKEL (reference sequence). Unmatched junction bases numbered 1, after V lost 1 base and J lost 7 bases. Written as DNA, the CDR3 is TGTGCCAGCAGCCAAGGGGGAGGGGAGCAGTACTTC. It translates to CASSQGGGEQYF.

The rearrangement links TRBV19 to TRBJ2-1; 7 nucleotides match TRBD2. Trimming took 0 bases from V and 3 from J; bases not matched to a gene: 8. The CDR3 has 17 residues. CDR1 and CDR2 from the germline V gene are LNHDA and SQIVND (reference sequence). In DNA, the CDR3 is TGTGCCAGTAGTATAGAATTGGGACTACCTTACTACAATGAGCAGTTCTTC. Translating gives CASSIELGLPYYNEQFF.